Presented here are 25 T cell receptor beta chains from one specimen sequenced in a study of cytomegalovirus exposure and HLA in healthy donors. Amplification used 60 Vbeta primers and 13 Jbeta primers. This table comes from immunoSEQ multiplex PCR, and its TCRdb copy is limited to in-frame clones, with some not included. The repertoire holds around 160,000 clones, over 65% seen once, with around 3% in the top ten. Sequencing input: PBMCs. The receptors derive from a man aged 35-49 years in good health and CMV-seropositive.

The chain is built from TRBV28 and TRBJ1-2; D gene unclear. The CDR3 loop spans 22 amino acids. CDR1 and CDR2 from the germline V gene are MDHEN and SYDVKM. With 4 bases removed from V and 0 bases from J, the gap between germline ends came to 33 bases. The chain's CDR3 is CASSSPPRPSYATVLPNYGYTF. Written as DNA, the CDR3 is TGTGCCAGCAGTTCACCCCCCCGTCCTTCTTACGCCACAGTCCTGCCTAACTATGGCTACACCTTC.

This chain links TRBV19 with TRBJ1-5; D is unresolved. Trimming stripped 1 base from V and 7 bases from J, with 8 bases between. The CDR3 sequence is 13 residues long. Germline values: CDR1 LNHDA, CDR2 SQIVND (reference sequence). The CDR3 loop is CASSIGHSQPQHF. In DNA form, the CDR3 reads TGTGCCAGTAGTATAGGACACAGCCAGCCCCAGCATTTT.

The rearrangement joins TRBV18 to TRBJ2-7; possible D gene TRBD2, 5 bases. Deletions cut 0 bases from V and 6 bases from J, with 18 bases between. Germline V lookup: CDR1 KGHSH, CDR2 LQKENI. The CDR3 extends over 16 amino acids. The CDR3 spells CASSPPNSGSQAEQYF. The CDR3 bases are TGTGCCAGCTCACCACCGAACAGTGGGAGTCAGGCCGAGCAGTACTTC. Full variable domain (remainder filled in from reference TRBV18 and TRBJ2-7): NAGVMQNPRHLVRRRGQEARLRCSPMKGHSHVYWYRQLPEEGLKFMVYLQKENIIDESGMPKERFSAEFPKEGPSILRIQQVVRGDSAAYFCASSPPNSGSQAEQYFGPGTRLTVT.

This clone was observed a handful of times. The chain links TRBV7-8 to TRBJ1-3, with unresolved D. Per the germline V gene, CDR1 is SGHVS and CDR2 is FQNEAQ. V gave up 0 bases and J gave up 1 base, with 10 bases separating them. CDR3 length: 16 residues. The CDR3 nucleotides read TGTGCCAGCAGCTTAGCCCAGCCAGGATCTGGAAACACCATATATTTT. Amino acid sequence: CASSLAQPGSGNTIYF. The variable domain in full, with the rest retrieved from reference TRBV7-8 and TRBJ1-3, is GAGVSQSPRYKVAKRGQDVALRCDPISGHVSLFWYQQALGQGPEFLTYFQNEAQLDKSGLPSDRFFAERPEGSVSTLKIQRTQQEDSAVYLCASSLAQPGSGNTIYFGEGSWLTVV.

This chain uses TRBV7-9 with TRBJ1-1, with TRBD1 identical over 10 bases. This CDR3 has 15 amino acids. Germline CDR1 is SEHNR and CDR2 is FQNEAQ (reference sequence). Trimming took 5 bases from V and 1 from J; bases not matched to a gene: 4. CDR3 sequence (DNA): TGTGCCAGCAGCACCGGGACAGGGGCGAACACTGAAGCTTTCTTT. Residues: CASSTGTGANTEAFF.

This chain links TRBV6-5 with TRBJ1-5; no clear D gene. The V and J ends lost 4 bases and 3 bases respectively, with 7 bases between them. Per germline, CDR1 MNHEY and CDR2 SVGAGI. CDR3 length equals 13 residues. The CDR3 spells CASSFGHNQPQHF. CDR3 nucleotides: TGTGCCAGCAGTTTTGGCCACAATCAGCCCCAGCATTTT.

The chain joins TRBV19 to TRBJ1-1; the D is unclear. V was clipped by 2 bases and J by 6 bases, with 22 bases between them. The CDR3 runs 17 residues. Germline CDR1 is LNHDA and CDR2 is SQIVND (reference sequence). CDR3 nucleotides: TGTGCCAGTAGTATACGTGGAGGGTTTGAAGCTATTGCTGAAGCTTTCTTT. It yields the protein CASSIRGGFEAIAEAFF.

Written as DNA, the CDR3 is TGTGCCAGCAGCTCCTCCGACTCAAATGAGCAGTTCTTC. Protein sequence: CASSSSDSNEQFF. The chain joins TRBV7-9 to TRBJ2-1; D remains ambiguous. Germline CDR1 reads SEHNR; CDR2 reads FQNEAQ (reference sequence). The CDR3 runs to 13 residues. Trimming shortened V by 4 bases and J by 7 bases, and 11 bases separated the two germline ends.

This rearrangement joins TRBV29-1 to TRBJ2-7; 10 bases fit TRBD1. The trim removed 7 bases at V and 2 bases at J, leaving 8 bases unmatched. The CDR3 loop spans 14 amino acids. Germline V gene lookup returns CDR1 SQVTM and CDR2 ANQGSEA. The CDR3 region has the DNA TGCAGCGGATCGGGACAGGGGACGACCTACGAGCAGTACTTC. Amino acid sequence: CSGSGQGTTYEQYF.

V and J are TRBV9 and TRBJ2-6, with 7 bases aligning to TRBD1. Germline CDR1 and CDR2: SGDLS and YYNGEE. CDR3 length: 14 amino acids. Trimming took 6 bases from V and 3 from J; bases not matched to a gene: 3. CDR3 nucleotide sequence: TGTGCCAGCACCGACAGGGTTGGGGCCAACGTCCTGACTTTC. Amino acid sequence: CASTDRVGANVLTF.

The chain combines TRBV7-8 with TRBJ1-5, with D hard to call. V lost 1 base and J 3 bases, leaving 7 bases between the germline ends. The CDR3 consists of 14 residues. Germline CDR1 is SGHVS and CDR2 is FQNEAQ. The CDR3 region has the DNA TGTGCCAGCAGCTTAGGACAAATCAATCAGCCCCAGCATTTT. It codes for CASSLGQINQPQHF.

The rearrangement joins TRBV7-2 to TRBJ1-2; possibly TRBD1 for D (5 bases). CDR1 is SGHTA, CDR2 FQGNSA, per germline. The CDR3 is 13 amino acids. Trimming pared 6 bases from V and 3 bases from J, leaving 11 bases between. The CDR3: CASRRGGDYGYTF. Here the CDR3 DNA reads TGTGCCAGCAGAAGAGGAGGGGACTATGGCTACACCTTC.

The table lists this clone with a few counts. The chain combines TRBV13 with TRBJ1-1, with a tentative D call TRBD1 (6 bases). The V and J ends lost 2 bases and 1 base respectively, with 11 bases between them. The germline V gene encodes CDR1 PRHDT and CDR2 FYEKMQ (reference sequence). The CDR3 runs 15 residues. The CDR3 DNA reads TGTGCCAGCAGCTTATTGGGGGCTGGGAACACTGAAGCTTTCTTT. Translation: CASSLLGAGNTEAFF.

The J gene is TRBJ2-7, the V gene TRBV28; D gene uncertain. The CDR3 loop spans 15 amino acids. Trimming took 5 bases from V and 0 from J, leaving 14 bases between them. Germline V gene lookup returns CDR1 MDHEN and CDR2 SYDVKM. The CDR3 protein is CASSVGGTSSYEQYF. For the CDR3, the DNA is TGTGCCAGCAGTGTCGGCGGAACCAGCTCCTACGAGCAGTACTTC.

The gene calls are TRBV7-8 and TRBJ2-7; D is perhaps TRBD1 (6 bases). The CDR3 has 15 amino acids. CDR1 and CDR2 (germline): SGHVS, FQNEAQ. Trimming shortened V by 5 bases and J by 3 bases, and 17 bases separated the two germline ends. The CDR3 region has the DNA TGTGCCAGCAGCCGAACGCCCCCACAGGGCTACGAGCAGTACTTC. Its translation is CASSRTPPQGYEQYF.

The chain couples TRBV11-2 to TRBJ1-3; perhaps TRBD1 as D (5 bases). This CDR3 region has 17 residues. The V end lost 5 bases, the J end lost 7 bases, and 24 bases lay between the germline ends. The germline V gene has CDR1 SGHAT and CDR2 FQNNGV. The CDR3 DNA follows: TGTGCCAGCAGCCGCCCGGAAGGGCACGGGGGAAGGAACACCATATATTTT. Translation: CASSRPEGHGGRNTIYF.

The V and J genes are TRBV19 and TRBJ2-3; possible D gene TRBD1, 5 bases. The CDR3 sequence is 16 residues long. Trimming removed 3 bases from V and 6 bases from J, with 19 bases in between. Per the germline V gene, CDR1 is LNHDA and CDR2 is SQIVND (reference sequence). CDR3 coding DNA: TGTGCCAGTAGTATGTCTCGCTGGCAGGGCTCGGATACGCAGTATTTT. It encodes CASSMSRWQGSDTQYF.

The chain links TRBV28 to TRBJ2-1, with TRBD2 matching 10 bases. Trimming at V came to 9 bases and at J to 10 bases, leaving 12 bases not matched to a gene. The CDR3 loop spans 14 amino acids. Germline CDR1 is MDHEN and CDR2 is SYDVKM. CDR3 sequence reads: CASRAGGSMGEQFF. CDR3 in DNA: TGTGCCAGTCGAGCGGGAGGGTCGATGGGGGAGCAGTTCTTC.

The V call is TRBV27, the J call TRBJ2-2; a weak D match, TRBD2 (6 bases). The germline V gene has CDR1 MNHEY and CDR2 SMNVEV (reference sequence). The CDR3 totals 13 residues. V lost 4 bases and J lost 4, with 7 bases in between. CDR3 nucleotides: TGTGCCAGCAGTTCGGGGGTCACCGGGGAGCTGTTTTTT. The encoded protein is CASSSGVTGELFF.

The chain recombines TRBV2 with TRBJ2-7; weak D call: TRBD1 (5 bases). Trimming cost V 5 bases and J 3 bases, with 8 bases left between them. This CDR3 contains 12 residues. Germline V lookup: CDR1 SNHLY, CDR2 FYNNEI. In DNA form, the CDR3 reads TGTGCCAGCAGTTCCGACAGCTACGAGCAGTACTTC. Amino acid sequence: CASSSDSYEQYF.

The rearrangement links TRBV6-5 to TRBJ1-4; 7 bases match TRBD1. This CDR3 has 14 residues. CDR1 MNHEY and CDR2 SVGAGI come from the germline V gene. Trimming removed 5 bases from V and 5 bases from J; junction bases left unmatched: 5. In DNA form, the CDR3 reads TGTGCCAGCAGTAACAGGGGCCCCAATGAAAAACTGTTTTTT. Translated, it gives CASSNRGPNEKLFF.

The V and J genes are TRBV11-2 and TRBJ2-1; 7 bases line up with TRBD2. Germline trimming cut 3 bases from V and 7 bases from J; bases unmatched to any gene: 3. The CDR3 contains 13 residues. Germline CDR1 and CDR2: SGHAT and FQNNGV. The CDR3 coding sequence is TGTGCCAGCAGCTTTTTGCGGGAGAATGAGCAGTTCTTC. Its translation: CASSFLRENEQFF.

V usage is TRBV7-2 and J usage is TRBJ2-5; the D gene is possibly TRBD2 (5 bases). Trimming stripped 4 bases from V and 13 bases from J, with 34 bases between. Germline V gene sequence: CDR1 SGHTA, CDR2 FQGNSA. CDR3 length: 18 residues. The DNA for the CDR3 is TGTGCCAGCAGCTCTCTACGTCCTTTTATGGGTGACGGGGAGCTTATGTACTTC. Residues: CASSSLRPFMGDGELMYF.

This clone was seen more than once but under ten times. The CDR3 DNA reads as TGTGCCAGCAGAGGGACAGGAGTAGGCACTGAAGCTTTCTTT. Translated: CASRGTGVGTEAFF. The genes are TRBV2 and TRBJ1-1; 8 bases are shared with TRBD1. V lost 6 bases, J lost 4 bases, and 7 bases stayed unmatched. This CDR3 has 14 residues. Germline V lookup: CDR1 SNHLY, CDR2 FYNNEI.

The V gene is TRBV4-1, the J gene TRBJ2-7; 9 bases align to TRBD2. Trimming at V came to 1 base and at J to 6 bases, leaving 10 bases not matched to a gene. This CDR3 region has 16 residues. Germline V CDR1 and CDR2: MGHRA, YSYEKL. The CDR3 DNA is TGCGCCAGCAGCCAAGGTGCGGGAGGGCCGGTAAGCGAGCAGTACTTC. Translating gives CASSQGAGGPVSEQYF.